A selection of T cell receptor beta chains follows, all from one sample in a study of blood T cell repertoires in COVID-19. Some clones are missing from TCRdb's copy, which holds only in-frame ones; the method was immunoSEQ multiplex PCR. Of fewer than 300,000 clones listed, 86% are singletons. The sequenced sample consisted of peripheral blood. The source is a man aged 40-55 years who had recovered from COVID-19. CDR3s include the opening cysteine and the closing phenylalanine or tryptophan. Fields, in order: J gene, D gene, V gene, clone size, CDR3 protein, CDR3 DNA. A D gene is named only where the DNA matches it firmly. Size values are once, few and many counts, or a class for expanded clones, and some rows have none.

J: TRBJ2-2
D: NA
V: TRBV11-2
size: many
CDR3: CASSSRDTSDGELFF
DNA: TGTGCCAGCAGCTCCCGGGACACCTCGGACGGGGAGCTGTTTTTT

J: TRBJ2-7
D: TRBD1
V: TRBV30
size: NA
CDR3: CAWTRIGQASSYEQYF
DNA: TGTGCCTGGACCCGAATTGGACAGGCTAGCTCCTACGAGCAGTACTTC

J: TRBJ1-6
D: NA
V: TRBV3-1/TRBV3-2
size: NA
CDR3: CASSPFHSQGDNSPLHF
DNA: TGTGCCAGCAGCCCGTTTCATTCACAGGGAGATAATTCACCCCTCCACTTT

J: TRBJ2-7
D: TRBD2
V: TRBV19
size: few
CDR3: CASSIFTSGGSSYEQYF
DNA: TGTGCCAGTAGTATCTTCACTAGCGGTGGGAGCTCCTACGAGCAGTACTTC

J: TRBJ1-4
D: TRBD1
V: TRBV6-5
size: NA
CDR3: CASRRGQGGEKLFF
DNA: TGTGCCAGCAGGAGGGGACAGGGGGGGGAAAAACTGTTTTTT

J: TRBJ2-3
D: NA
V: TRBV9
size: NA
CDR3: CASSQVGWRSTDTQYF
DNA: TGTGCCAGCAGCCAAGTGGGGTGGAGGAGCACAGATACGCAGTATTTT

J: TRBJ2-1
D: NA
V: TRBV29-1
size: NA
CDR3: CSVRERTDYYNEQFF
DNA: TGCAGCGTAAGGGAGCGGACAGACTACTACAATGAGCAGTTCTTC

J: TRBJ2-2
D: NA
V: TRBV11-2
size: NA
CDR3: CASSSNRNTGELFF
DNA: TGTGCCAGCAGCTCAAACAGGAACACCGGGGAGCTGTTTTTT

J: TRBJ1-2
D: TRBD1
V: TRBV6-5
size: NA
CDR3: CASSYSFGQGGGYTF
DNA: TGTGCCAGCAGTTACTCTTTTGGACAGGGCGGGGGCTACACCTTC

J: TRBJ2-4
D: TRBD2
V: TRBV7-2
size: NA
CDR3: CASSAASGVAKNIQYF
DNA: TGTGCCAGCAGCGCCGCGAGCGGGGTAGCCAAAAACATTCAGTACTTC

J: TRBJ2-1
D: NA
V: TRBV16
size: NA
CDR3: CASSQDPSGRFF
DNA: TGTGCCAGCAGCCAGGACCCCAGCGGTCGGTTCTTC

J: TRBJ1-5
D: NA
V: TRBV6-2/TRBV6-3
size: NA
CDR3: CASSYSGAAIHREGPQHF
DNA: TGTGCCAGCAGTTACTCTGGGGCAGCTATTCATCGCGAAGGGCCCCAGCATTTT

J: TRBJ2-3
D: NA
V: TRBV12-3/TRBV12-4
size: NA
CDR3: CASSLRIGTQYF
DNA: TGTGCCAGCAGTTTGCGAATTGGTACGCAGTATTTT

J: TRBJ1-2
D: NA
V: TRBV4-3
size: NA
CDR3: CASSQDPDFLYGYTF
DNA: TGCGCCAGCAGCCAAGATCCCGACTTCCTCTATGGCTACACCTTC

J: TRBJ1-2
D: NA
V: TRBV6-5
size: NA
CDR3: CASRRWTDSPYGYTF
DNA: TGTGCCAGCAGGAGATGGACAGACTCCCCCTATGGCTACACCTTC

J: TRBJ1-2
D: NA
V: TRBV27
size: NA
CDR3: CASRWAGDGGYTF
DNA: TGTGCCAGCCGTTGGGCAGGGGATGGAGGCTACACCTTC

J: TRBJ2-7
D: TRBD2
V: TRBV7-8
size: NA
CDR3: CASSGPGLAGDSYEQYF
DNA: TGTGCCAGCAGCGGGCCCGGACTAGCGGGAGACTCCTATGAGCAGTACTTC

J: TRBJ1-2
D: NA
V: TRBV6-2/TRBV6-3
size: once
CDR3: CASSYAGINYGYTF
DNA: TGTGCCAGCAGTTACGCGGGGATTAACTATGGCTACACCTTC

J: TRBJ2-7
D: TRBD2
V: TRBV5-1
size: NA
CDR3: CASSLGTSGRAADEQYF
DNA: TGCGCCAGCAGCTTGGGGACTAGCGGGAGGGCCGCCGACGAGCAGTACTTC

J: TRBJ2-1
D: TRBD2
V: TRBV6-5
size: NA
CDR3: CASSRIAGAYNEQFF
DNA: TGTGCCAGCAGTCGAATAGCGGGAGCCTACAATGAGCAGTTCTTC

J: TRBJ1-2
D: TRBD1
V: TRBV9
size: once
CDR3: CASTSDHGQGGGYTF
DNA: TGTGCCAGCACCTCCGACCATGGACAGGGTGGGGGCTACACCTTC

J: TRBJ2-7
D: NA
V: TRBV25-1
size: NA
CDR3: CASSVGHEQYF
DNA: TGTGCCAGCAGTGTGGGCCACGAGCAGTACTTC

J: TRBJ1-2
D: TRBD1
V: TRBV7-2
size: NA
CDR3: CASSYPGQGRRYGYTF
DNA: TGTGCCAGCAGCTACCCCGGACAGGGAAGGAGGTATGGCTACACCTTC

J: TRBJ1-6
D: NA
V: TRBV18
size: NA
CDR3: CASSPGAGINSPLHF
DNA: TGTGCCAGCTCACCAGGGGCAGGCATCAATTCACCCCTCCACTTT

J: TRBJ1-6
D: TRBD1
V: TRBV3-1/TRBV3-2
size: NA
CDR3: CASSQQGAANSPLHF
DNA: TGTGCCAGCAGCCAACAGGGGGCTGCGAATTCACCCCTCCACTTT

J: TRBJ1-2
D: NA
V: TRBV9
size: NA
CDR3: CASSVAQGAYGYTF
DNA: TGTGCCAGCAGCGTAGCCCAGGGTGCGTATGGCTACACCTTC

J: TRBJ1-1
D: NA
V: TRBV5-4
size: NA
CDR3: CASSLGYGTEAFF
DNA: TGTGCCAGCAGCTTGGGTTACGGCACTGAAGCTTTCTTT

J: TRBJ1-3
D: TRBD1
V: TRBV5-4
size: few
CDR3: CASSLAFAGGGNTIYF
DNA: TGTGCCAGCAGCTTGGCCTTCGCAGGGGGAGGAAACACCATATATTTT

J: TRBJ1-2
D: TRBD1
V: TRBV30
size: NA
CDR3: CAWIRGTGGNGYTF
DNA: TGTGCCTGGATTCGAGGAACAGGGGGGAATGGCTACACCTTC

J: TRBJ2-7
D: NA
V: TRBV7-8
size: NA
CDR3: CASSLARVNYEQYF
DNA: TGTGCCAGCAGCTTAGCGCGGGTGAACTACGAGCAGTACTTC

J: TRBJ2-7
D: NA
V: TRBV30
size: NA
CDR3: CAWSYPGRVRKSHEQYF
DNA: TGTGCCTGGAGTTACCCGGGCAGGGTCCGAAAGTCCCACGAGCAGTACTTC

J: TRBJ2-7
D: TRBD2
V: TRBV9
size: NA
CDR3: CASSVGGGTYEQYF
DNA: TGTGCCAGCAGCGTAGGCGGGGGTACCTACGAGCAGTACTTC

J: TRBJ1-1
D: NA
V: TRBV3-1/TRBV3-2
size: few
CDR3: CASSHLSEAFF
DNA: TGTGCCAGCAGCCATCTCTCTGAAGCTTTCTTT

J: TRBJ2-7
D: TRBD2
V: TRBV4-3
size: NA
CDR3: CASSQERAGSYPPYEQYF
DNA: TGCGCCAGCAGCCAAGAACGAGCGGGGAGCTATCCGCCCTACGAGCAGTACTTC

J: TRBJ1-1
D: NA
V: TRBV4-1
size: once
CDR3: CASSQVRQVSTEAFF
DNA: TGCGCCAGCAGCCAAGTCAGACAGGTCAGCACTGAAGCTTTCTTT

J: TRBJ2-5
D: TRBD2
V: TRBV6-5
size: NA
CDR3: CASSYSRGGRQETQYF
DNA: TGTGCCAGCAGTTACTCGCGCGGGGGAAGACAGGAGACCCAGTACTTC

J: TRBJ1-1
D: TRBD1
V: TRBV5-4
size: NA
CDR3: CASSSNRGFETEAFF
DNA: TGTGCCAGCAGCTCGAACAGGGGTTTTGAGACTGAAGCTTTCTTT

J: TRBJ2-7
D: TRBD2
V: TRBV7-9
size: NA
CDR3: CASSLRKGLAGGHTYEQYF
DNA: TGTGCCAGCAGCTTACGGAAGGGACTAGCGGGGGGACACACCTACGAGCAGTACTTC

J: TRBJ2-1
D: TRBD2
V: TRBV5-1
size: NA
CDR3: CASSPLTSGNEQFF
DNA: TGCGCCAGCAGCCCTTTGACTAGCGGCAATGAGCAGTTCTTC

J: TRBJ2-1
D: TRBD2
V: TRBV19
size: NA
CDR3: CASRTGLAGIEQFF
DNA: TGTGCCAGTAGGACGGGACTAGCGGGAATTGAGCAGTTCTTC

J: TRBJ1-5
D: NA
V: TRBV5-8
size: once
CDR3: CASSRGLTSSNQPQHF
DNA: TGTGCCAGCAGCCGCGGACTGACCTCGTCCAATCAGCCCCAGCATTTT

J: TRBJ2-7
D: TRBD1
V: TRBV7-2
size: NA
CDR3: CASSRDRVPGGEQYF
DNA: TGTGCCAGCAGCAGGGACAGGGTCCCGGGGGGAGAGCAGTACTTC

J: TRBJ1-1
D: NA
V: TRBV9
size: NA
CDR3: CASSVAGGPNTEAFF
DNA: TGTGCCAGCAGCGTAGCCGGGGGACCCAACACTGAAGCTTTCTTT

J: TRBJ1-2
D: NA
V: TRBV10-3
size: NA
CDR3: CAISKLATGSYGYTF
DNA: TGTGCCATCAGTAAACTAGCTACAGGATCCTATGGCTACACCTTC

J: TRBJ2-2
D: NA
V: TRBV12-3/TRBV12-4
size: NA
CDR3: CASRGGGKLFF
DNA: TGTGCCAGCAGAGGGGGGGGTAAGCTGTTTTTT

J: TRBJ1-1
D: NA
V: TRBV7-9
size: NA
CDR3: CASSEPKQGWNTEAFF
DNA: TGTGCCAGCAGCGAGCCTAAACAGGGATGGAACACTGAAGCTTTCTTT

J: TRBJ2-7
D: NA
V: TRBV5-1
size: NA
CDR3: CASSSSSYEQYF
DNA: TGCGCCAGCAGCTCGAGCTCCTACGAGCAGTACTTC

J: TRBJ2-7
D: NA
V: TRBV6-5
size: NA
CDR3: CATKEGVIHEQYF
DNA: TGTGCCACCAAGGAGGGAGTTATCCACGAGCAGTACTTC

J: TRBJ2-5
D: NA
V: TRBV20-1
size: once
CDR3: CSARRVTQYF
DNA: TGCAGTGCGCGCCGGGTAACCCAGTACTTC

J: TRBJ1-1
D: NA
V: TRBV9
size: NA
CDR3: CASSSEGGARTEAFF
DNA: TGTGCCAGCAGCTCAGAGGGAGGGGCGCGCACTGAAGCTTTCTTT

J: TRBJ2-5
D: NA
V: TRBV11-2
size: NA
CDR3: CASSSPGSLETQYF
DNA: TGTGCCAGCAGCTCCCCCGGGTCCTTGGAGACCCAGTACTTC

J: TRBJ2-5
D: TRBD2
V: TRBV9
size: NA
CDR3: CASSVGLEHETQYF
DNA: TGTGCCAGCAGCGTCGGACTAGAACACGAGACCCAGTACTTC

J: TRBJ2-2
D: NA
V: TRBV21-1
size: NA
CDR3: CASSSQPTSAGTGELFF
DNA: TGTGCCAGCAGCTCCCAACCGACTAGCGCAGGCACCGGGGAGCTGTTTTTT

J: TRBJ1-2
D: NA
V: TRBV5-1
size: NA
CDR3: CASSLVIGGGYGYTF
DNA: TGCGCCAGCAGCTTGGTTATAGGCGGGGGCTATGGCTACACCTTC

J: TRBJ1-1
D: NA
V: TRBV27
size: NA
CDR3: CASSPIGRDTEAFF
DNA: TGTGCCAGCAGCCCTATAGGTCGGGACACTGAAGCTTTCTTT